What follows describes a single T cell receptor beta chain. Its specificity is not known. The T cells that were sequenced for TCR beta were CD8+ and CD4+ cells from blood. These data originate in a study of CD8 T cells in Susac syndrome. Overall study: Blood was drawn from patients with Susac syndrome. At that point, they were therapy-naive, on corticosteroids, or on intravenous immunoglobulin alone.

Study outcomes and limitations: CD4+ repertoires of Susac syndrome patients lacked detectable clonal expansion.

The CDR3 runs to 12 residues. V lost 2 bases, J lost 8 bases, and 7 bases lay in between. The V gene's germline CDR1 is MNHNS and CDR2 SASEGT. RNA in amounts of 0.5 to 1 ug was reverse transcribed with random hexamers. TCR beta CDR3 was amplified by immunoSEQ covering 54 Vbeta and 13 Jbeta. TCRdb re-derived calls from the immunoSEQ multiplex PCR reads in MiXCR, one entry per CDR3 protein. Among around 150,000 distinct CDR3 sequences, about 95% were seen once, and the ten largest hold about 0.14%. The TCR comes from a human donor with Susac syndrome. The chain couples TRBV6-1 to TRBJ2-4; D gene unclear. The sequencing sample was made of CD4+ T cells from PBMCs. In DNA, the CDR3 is TGTGCCAGCAGTGAACGTAGGGACATTCAGTACTTC. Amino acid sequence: CASSERRDIQYF.